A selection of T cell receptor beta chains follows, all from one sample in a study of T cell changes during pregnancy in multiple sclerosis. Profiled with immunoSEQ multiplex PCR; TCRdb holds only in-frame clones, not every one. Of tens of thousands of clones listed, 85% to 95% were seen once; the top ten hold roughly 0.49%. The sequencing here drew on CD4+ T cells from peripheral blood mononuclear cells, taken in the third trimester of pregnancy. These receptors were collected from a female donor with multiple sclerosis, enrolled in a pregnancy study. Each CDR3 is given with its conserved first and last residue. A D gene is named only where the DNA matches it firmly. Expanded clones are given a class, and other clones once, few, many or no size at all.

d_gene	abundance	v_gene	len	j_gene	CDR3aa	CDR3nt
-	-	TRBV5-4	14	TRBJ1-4	CASRAGGPNEKLFF	TGTGCCAGCAGAGCGGGGGGGCCTAATGAAAAACTGTTTTTT
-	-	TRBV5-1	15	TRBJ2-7	CASSLSAGNIYEQYF	TGCGCCAGCAGCTTATCGGCAGGGAACATCTACGAGCAGTACTTC
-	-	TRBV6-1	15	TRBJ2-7	CASSEVSFSSYEQYF	TGTGCCAGCAGTGAAGTTAGTTTTTCCTCCTACGAGCAGTACTTC
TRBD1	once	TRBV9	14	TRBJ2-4	CASSVVGQGDIQYF	TGTGCCAGCAGCGTAGTGGGACAGGGTGACATTCAGTACTTC
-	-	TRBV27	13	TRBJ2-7	CASSNRDTPRQYF	TGTGCCAGCAGTAACCGGGACACCCCTCGGCAGTACTTC
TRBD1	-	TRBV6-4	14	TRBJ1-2	CAAGAGQGVRGYTF	TGTGCCGCGGGGGCTGGACAGGGAGTGAGGGGCTACACCTTC
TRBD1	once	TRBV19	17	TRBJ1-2	CASSDIGQGGNLYGYTF	TGTGCCAGTAGTGATATTGGACAGGGAGGCAACCTTTATGGCTACACCTTC
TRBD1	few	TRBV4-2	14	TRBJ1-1	CASSQVGQGAEAFF	TGTGCCAGCAGCCAAGTGGGACAGGGGGCTGAAGCTTTCTTT
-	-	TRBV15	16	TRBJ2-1	CATRTGGSAAYNEQFF	TGTGCCACCAGAACCGGGGGTAGCGCGGCATACAATGAGCAGTTCTTC
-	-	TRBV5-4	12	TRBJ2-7	CASSFDNYEQYF	TGTGCCAGCAGTTTTGACAACTACGAGCAGTACTTC
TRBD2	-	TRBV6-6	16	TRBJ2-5	CATIRASGSGRETQYF	TGTGCCACCATTCGGGCTAGCGGGAGCGGGCGAGAGACCCAGTACTTC
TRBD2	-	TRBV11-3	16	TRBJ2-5	CASTAGGGRHQETQYF	TGTGCCAGCACGGCGGGAGGGGGACGGCACCAAGAGACCCAGTACTTC
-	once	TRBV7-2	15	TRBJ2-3	CASSLASGVTDTQYF	TGTGCCAGCAGCTTAGCTTCAGGGGTGACAGATACGCAGTATTTT
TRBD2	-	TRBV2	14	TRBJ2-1	CASNLAGNLNEQFF	TGTGCCAGCAATCTAGCGGGAAATTTAAATGAGCAGTTCTTC
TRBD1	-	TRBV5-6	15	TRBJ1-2	CASSLLSTGGIGYTF	TGTGCCAGCAGCTTGCTATCGACAGGGGGCATTGGCTACACCTTC
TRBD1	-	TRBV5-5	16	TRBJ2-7	CASSWRDRGSSYEQYF	TGTGCCAGCAGCTGGAGGGACAGGGGAAGCTCCTACGAGCAGTACTTC
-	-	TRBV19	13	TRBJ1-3	CASSSPGSVVVYF	TGTGCCAGTAGTTCCCCAGGTTCGGTCGTGGTATATTTT
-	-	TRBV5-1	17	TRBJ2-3	CASSLVFNPTSTDTQYF	TGCGCCAGCAGCTTAGTTTTCAATCCGACTAGCACAGATACGCAGTATTTT
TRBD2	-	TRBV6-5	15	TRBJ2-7	CASSLATNGGNEQYF	TGTGCCAGCAGCCTGGCAACAAACGGGGGGAACGAGCAGTACTTC
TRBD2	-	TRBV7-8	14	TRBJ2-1	CASSFSSGMNEQFF	TGTGCCAGCAGCTTCTCTAGCGGGATGAATGAGCAGTTCTTC
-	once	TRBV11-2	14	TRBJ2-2	CASSFVTGTGELFF	TGTGCCAGCAGCTTCGTGACAGGCACCGGGGAGCTGTTTTTT
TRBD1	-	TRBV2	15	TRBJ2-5	CASSAGQGVQETQYF	TGTGCCAGCAGTGCGGGACAGGGGGTTCAAGAGACCCAGTACTTC
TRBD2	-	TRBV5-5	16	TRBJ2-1	CASREISGRGNNEQFF	TGTGCCAGCAGGGAAATTAGCGGGAGAGGAAACAATGAGCAGTTCTTC
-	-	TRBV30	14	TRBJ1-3	CAWNGRFLGNTIYF	TGTGCCTGGAATGGTCGGTTCCTTGGAAACACCATATATTTT
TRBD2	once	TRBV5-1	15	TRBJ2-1	CASSLTGRRGHEQFF	TGCGCCAGCAGCTTGACCGGGAGGAGGGGACATGAGCAGTTCTTC
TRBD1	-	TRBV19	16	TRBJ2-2	CASSARQGSGTGELFF	TGTGCCAGTAGTGCTCGACAGGGGTCAGGCACCGGGGAGCTGTTTTTT
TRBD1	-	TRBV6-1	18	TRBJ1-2	CASRDHMTGVSRYYGYTF	TGTGCCAGCCGTGATCATATGACAGGGGTGTCCCGATACTATGGCTACACCTTC
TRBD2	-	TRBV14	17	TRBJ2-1	CASSQDEGLAAYNEQFF	TGTGCCAGCAGCCAAGATGAGGGACTAGCGGCCTACAATGAGCAGTTCTTC
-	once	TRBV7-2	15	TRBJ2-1	CASSHSGGVYNEQFF	TGTGCCAGCAGCCATAGCGGAGGGGTTTACAATGAGCAGTTCTTC
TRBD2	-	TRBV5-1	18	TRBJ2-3	CASSAIAQRAGVGDTQYF	TGCGCCAGCAGCGCCATAGCCCAGCGAGCGGGAGTGGGGGATACGCAGTATTTT
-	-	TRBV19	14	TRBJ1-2	CASSIGQITYGYTF	TGTGCCAGTAGTATAGGACAGATAACCTATGGCTACACCTTC
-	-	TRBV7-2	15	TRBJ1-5	CASSLVSGGNQPQHF	TGTGCCAGCAGCTTAGTTTCCGGAGGCAATCAGCCCCAGCATTTT
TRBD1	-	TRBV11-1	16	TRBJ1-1	CASSLGTGRMNTEAFF	TGTGCCAGCAGCTTGGGGACAGGGAGGATGAACACTGAAGCTTTCTTT
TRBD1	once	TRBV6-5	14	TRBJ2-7	CASSYGTGDYEQYF	TGTGCCAGCAGTTACGGGACAGGGGACTACGAGCAGTACTTC
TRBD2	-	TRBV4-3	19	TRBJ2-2	CASSQVGLAGVIGTGELFF	TGCGCCAGCAGCCAAGTGGGACTAGCGGGAGTTATCGGGACCGGGGAGCTGTTTTTT
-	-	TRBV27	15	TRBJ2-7	CASSLSGLRIYEQYF	TGTGCCAGCAGTTTATCAGGACTACGAATCTACGAGCAGTACTTC
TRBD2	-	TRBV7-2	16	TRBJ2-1	CASSLVGTSGYNEQFF	TGTGCCAGCAGCTTAGTTGGGACTAGCGGATACAATGAGCAGTTCTTC